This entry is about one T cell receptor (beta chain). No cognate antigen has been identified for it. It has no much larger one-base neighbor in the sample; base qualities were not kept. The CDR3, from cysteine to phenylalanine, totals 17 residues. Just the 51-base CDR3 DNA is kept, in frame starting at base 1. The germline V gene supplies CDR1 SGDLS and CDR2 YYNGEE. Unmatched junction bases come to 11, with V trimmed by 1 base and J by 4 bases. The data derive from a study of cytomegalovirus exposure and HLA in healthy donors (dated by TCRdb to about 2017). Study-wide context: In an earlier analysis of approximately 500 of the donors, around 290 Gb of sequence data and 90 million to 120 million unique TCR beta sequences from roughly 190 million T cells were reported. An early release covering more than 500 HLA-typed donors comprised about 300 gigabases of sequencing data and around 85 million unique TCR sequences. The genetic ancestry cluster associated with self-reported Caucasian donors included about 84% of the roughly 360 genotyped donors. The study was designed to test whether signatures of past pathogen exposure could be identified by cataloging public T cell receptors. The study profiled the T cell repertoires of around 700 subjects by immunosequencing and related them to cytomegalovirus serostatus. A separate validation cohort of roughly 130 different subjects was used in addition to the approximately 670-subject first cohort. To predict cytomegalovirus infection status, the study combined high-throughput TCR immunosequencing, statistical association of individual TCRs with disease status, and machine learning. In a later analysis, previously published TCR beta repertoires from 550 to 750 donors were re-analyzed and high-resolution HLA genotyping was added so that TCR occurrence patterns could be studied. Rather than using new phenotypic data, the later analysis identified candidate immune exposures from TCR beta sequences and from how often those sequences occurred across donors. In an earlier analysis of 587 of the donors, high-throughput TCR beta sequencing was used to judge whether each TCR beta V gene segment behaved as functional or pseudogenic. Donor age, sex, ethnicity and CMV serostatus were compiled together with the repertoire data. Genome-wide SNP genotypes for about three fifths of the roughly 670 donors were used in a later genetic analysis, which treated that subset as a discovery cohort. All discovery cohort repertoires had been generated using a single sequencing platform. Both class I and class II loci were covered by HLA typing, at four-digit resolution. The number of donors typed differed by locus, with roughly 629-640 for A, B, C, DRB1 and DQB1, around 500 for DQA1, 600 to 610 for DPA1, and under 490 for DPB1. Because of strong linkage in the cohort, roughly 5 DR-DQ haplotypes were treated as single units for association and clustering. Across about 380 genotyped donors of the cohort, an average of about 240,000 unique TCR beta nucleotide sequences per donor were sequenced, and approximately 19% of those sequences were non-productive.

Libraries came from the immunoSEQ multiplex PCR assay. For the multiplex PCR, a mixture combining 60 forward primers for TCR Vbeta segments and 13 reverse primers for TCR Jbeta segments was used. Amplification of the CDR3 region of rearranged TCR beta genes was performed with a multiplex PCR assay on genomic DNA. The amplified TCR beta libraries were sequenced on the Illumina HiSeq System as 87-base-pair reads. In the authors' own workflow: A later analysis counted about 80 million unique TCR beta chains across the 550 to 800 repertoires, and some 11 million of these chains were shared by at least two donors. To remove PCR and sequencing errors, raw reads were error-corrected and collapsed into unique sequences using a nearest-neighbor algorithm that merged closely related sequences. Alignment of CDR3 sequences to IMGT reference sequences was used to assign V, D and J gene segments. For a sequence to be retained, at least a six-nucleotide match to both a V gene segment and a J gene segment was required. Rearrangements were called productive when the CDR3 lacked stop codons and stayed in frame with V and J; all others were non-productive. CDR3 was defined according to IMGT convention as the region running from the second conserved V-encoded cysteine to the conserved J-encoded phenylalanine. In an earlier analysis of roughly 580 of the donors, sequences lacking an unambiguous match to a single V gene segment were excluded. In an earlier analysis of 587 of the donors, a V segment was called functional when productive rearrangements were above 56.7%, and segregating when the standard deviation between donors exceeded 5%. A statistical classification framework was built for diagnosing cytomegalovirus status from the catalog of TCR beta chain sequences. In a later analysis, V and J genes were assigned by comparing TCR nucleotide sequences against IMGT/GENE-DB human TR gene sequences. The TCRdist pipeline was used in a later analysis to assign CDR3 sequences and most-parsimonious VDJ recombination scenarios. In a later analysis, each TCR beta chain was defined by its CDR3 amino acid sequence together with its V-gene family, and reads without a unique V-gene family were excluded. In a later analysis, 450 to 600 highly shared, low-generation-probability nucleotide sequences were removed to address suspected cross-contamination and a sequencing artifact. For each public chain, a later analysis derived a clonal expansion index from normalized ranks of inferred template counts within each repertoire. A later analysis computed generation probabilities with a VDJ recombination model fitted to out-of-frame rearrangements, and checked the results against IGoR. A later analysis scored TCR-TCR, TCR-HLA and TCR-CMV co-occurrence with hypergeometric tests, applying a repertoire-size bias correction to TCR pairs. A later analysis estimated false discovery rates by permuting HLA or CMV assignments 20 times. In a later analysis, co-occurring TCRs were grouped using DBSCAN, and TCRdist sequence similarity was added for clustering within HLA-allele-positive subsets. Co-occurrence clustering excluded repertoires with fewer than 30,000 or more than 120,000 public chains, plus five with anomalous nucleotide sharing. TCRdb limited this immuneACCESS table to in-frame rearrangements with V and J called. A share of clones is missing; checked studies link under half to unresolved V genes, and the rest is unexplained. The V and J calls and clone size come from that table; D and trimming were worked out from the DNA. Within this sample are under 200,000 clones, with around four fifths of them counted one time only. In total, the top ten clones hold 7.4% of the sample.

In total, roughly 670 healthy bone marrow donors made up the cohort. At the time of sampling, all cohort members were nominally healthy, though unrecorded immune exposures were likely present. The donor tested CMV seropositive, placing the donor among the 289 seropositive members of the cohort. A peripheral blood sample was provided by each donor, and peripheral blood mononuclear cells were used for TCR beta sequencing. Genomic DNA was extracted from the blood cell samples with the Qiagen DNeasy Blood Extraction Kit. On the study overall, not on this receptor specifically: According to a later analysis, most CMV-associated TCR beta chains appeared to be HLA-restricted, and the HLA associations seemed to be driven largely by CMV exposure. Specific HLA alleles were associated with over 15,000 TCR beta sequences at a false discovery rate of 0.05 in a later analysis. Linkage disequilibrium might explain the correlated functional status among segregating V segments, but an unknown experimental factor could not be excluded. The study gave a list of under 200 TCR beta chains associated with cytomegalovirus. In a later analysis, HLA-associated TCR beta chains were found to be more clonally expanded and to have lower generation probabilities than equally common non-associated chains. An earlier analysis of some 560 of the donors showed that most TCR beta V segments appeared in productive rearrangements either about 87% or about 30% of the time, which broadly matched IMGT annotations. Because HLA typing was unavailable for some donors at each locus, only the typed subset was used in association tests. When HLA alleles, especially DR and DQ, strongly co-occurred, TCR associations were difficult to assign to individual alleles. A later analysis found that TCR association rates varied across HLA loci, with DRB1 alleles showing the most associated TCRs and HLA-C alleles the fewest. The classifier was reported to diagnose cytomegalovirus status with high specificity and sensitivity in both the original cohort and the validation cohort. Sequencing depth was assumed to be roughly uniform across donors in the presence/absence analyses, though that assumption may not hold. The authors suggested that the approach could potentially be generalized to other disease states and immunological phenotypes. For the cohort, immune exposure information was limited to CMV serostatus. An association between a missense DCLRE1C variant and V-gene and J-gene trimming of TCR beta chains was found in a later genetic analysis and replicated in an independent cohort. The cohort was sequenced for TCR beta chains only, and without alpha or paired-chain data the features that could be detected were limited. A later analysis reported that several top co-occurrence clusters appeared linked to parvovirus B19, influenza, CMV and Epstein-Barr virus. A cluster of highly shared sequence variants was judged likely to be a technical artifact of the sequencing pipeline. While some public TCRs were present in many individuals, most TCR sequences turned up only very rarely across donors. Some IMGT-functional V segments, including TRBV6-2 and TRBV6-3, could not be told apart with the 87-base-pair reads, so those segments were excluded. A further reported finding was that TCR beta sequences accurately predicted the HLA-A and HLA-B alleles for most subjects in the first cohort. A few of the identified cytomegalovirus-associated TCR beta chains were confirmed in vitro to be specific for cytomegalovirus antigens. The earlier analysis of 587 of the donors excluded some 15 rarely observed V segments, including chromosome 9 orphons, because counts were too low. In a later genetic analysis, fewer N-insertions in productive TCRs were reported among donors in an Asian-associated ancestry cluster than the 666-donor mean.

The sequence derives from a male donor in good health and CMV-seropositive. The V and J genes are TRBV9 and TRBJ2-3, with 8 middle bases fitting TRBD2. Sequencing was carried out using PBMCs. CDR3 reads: CASSVRGAGGRADTQYF. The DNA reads TGTGCCAGCAGCGTAAGAGGGGCGGGGGGACGGGCAGATACGCAGTATTTT.